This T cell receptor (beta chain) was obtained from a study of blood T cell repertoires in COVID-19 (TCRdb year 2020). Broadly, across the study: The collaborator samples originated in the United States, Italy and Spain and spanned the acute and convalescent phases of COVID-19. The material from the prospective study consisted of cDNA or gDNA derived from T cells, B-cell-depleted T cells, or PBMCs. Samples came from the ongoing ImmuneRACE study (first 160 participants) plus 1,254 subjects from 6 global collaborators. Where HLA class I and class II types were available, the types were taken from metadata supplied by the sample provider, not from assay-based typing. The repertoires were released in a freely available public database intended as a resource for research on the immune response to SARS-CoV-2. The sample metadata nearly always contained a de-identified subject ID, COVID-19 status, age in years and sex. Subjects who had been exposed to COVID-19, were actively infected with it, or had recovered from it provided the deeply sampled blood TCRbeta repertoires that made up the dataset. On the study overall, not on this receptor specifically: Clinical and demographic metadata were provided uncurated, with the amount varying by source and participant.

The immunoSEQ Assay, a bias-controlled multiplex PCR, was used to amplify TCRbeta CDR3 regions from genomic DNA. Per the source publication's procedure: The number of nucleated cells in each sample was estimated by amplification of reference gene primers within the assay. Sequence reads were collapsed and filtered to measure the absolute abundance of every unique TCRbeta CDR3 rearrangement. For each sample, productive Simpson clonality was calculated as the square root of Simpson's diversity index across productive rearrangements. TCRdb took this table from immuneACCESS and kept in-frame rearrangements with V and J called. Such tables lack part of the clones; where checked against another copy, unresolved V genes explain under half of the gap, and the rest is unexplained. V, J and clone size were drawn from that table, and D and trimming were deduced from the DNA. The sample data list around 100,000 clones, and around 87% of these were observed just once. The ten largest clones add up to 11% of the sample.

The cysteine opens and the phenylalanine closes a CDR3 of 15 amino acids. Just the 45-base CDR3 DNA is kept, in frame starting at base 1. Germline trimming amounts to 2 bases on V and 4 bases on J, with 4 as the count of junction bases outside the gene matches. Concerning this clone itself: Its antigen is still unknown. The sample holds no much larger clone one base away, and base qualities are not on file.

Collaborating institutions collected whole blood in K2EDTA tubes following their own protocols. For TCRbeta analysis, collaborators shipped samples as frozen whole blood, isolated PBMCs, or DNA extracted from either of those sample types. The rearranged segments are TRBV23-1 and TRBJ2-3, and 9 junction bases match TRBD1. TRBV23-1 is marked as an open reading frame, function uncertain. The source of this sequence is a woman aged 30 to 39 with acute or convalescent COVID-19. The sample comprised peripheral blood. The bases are TGCGCCAGCAGTCAAGCCGGGACAGGGTCAGATACGCAGTATTTT. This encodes CASSQAGTGSDTQYF.